The T cell receptor (beta chain) under discussion was sequenced for a study of blood T cell repertoires in COVID-19. Assay used: immunoSEQ multiplex PCR; TCRdb lists only in-frame clones, some missing. The sample has around 300,000 clones; 88% are singletons. This CDR3 contains 13 residues. V shed 3 bases and J 3 bases; nucleotides not matched to a gene: 0. Germline values: CDR1 GTSNPN, CDR2 SVGIG (reference sequence). The chain is built from TRBV30 and TRBJ1-1; 11 nucleotides match TRBD1. This sequence was found in a woman between 45 and 65 years old who had recovered from COVID-19. Source material: PBMCs or T cells enriched from blood (not recorded which). The CDR3 DNA reads as TGTGCCTGGAGGGGACAGGGGGACACTGAAGCTTTCTTT. Protein: CAWRGQGDTEAFF.